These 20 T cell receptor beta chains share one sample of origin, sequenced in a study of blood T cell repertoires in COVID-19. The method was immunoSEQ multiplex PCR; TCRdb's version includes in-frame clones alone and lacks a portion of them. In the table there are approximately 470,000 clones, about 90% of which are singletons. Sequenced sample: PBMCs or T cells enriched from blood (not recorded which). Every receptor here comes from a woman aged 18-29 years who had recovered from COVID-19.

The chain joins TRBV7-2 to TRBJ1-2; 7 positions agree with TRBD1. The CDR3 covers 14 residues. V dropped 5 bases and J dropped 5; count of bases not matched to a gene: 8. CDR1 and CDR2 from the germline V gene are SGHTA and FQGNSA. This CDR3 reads CASSAAGTEYGYTF. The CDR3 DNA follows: TGTGCCAGCAGCGCAGCCGGGACAGAGTATGGCTACACCTTC.

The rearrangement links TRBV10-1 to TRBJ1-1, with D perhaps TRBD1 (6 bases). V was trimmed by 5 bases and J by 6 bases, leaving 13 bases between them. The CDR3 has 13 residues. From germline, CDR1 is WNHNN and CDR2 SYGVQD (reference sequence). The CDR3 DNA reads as TGCGCCAGCAGTTTTGGTTCAGGGGCTGAAGCTTTCTTT. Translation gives CASSFGSGAEAFF.

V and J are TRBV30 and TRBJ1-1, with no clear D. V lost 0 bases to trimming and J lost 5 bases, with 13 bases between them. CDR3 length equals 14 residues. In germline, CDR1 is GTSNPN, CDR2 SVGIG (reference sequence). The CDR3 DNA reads TGTGCCTGGAGTGTACTCCGGAGGTTTACTGAAGCTTTCTTT. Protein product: CAWSVLRRFTEAFF.

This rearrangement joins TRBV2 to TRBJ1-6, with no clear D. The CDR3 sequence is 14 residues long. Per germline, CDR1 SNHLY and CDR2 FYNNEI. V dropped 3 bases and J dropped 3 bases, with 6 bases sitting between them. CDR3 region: CASSERVYNSPLHF. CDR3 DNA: TGTGCCAGCAGTGAGCGGGTCTATAATTCACCCCTCCACTTT. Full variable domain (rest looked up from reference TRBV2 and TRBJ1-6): EPEVTQTPSHQVTQMGQEVILRCVPISNHLYFYWYRQILGQKVEFLVSFYNNEISEKSEIFDDQFSVERPDGSNFTLKIRSTKLEDSAMYFCASSERVYNSPLHFGNGTRLTVT.

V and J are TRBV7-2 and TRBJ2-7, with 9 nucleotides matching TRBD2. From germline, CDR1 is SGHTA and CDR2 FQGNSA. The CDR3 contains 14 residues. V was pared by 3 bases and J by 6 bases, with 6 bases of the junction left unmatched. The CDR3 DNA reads TGTGCCAGCAGCTTTAGCGGGGGAGCGGGCGAGCAGTACTTC. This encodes CASSFSGGAGEQYF.

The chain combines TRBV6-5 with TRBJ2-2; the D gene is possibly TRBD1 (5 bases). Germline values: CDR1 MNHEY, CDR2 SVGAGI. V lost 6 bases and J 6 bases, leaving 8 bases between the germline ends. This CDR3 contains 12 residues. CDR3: CASRPRAGELFF. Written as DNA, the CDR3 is TGTGCCAGCAGGCCCAGGGCCGGGGAGCTGTTTTTT.

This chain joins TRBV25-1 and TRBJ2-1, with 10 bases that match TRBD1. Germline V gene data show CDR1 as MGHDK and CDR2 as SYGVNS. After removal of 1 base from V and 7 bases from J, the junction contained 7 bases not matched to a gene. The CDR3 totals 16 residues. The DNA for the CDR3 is TGTGCCAGCAGTGAATCGCAGGGACAGGGGATGAATGAGCAGTTCTTC. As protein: CASSESQGQGMNEQFF.

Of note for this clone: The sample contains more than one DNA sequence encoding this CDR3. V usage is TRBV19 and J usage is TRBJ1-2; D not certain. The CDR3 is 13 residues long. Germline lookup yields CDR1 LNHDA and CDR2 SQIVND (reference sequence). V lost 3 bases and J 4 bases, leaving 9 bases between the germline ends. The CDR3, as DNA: TGTGCCAGTAGTATGCGGCAAGTCTATGGCTACACCTTC. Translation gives CASSMRQVYGYTF.

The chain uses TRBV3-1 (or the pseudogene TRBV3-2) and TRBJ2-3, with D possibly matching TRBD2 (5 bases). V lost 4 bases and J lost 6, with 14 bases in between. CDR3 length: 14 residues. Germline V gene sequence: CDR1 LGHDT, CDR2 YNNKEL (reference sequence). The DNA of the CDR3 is TGTGCCAGCAGCCCACGGACTGGGCGGGATACGCAGTATTTT. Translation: CASSPRTGRDTQYF.

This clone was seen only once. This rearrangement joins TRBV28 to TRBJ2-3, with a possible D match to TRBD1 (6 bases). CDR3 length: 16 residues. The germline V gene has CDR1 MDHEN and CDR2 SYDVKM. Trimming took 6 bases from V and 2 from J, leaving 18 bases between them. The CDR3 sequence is CASSSLLQGSTDTQYF. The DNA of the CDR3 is TGTGCCAGCAGCTCACTTTTACAGGGATCCACAGATACGCAGTATTTT.

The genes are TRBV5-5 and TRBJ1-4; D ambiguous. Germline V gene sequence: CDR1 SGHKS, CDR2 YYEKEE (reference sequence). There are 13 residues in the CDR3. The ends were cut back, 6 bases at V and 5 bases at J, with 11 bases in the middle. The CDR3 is CASTEAGNEKLFF. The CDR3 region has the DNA TGTGCCAGCACCGAAGCGGGGAATGAAAAACTGTTTTTT.

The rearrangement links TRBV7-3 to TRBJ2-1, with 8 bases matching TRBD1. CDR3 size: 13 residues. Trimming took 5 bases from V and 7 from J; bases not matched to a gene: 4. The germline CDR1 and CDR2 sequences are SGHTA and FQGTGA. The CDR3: CASSQDRENEQFF. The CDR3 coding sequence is TGTGCCAGCAGCCAGGACAGGGAAAATGAGCAGTTCTTC. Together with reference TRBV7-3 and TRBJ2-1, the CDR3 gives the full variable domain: GAGVSQTPSNKVTEKGKYVELRCDPISGHTALYWYRQSLGQGPEFLIYFQGTGAADDSGLPNDRFFAVRPEGSVSTLKIQRTERGDSAVYLCASSQDRENEQFFGPGTRLTVL.

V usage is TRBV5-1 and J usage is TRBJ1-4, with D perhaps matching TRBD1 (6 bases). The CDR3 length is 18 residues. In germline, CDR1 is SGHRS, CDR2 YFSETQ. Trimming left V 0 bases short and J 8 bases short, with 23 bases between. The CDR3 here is CASSLGPSLGTYAEKLFF. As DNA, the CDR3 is TGCGCCAGCAGCTTGGGCCCCAGTTTAGGGACATATGCGGAAAAACTGTTTTTT.

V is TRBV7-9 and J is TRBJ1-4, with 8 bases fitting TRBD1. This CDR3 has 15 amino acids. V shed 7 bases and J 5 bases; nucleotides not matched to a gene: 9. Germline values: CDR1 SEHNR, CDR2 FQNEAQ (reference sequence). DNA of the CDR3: TGTGCCAGCACGGATGGACAGGGAGGGAATGAAAAACTGTTTTTT. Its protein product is CASTDGQGGNEKLFF.

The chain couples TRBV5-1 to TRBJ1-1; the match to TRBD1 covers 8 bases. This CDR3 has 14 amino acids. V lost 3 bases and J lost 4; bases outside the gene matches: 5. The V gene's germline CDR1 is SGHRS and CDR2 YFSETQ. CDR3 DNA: TGCGCCAGCAGCTCAGAACAGGGGGGCACTGAAGCTTTCTTT. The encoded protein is CASSSEQGGTEAFF.

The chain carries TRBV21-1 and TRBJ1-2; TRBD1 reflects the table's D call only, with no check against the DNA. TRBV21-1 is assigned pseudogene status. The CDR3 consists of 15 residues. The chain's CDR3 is CASSKKDRTYYGYTF. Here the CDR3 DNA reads TGTGCCAGCAGCAAAAAGGATAGGACATACTATGGCTACACCTTC.

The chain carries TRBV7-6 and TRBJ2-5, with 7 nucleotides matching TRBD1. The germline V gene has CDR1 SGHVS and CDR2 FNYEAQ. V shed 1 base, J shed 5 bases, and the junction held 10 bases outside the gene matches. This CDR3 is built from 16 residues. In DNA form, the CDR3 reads TGTGCCAGCAGCTTAGTAATAGGGGGCGTAGGGGAGACCCAGTACTTC. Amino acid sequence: CASSLVIGGVGETQYF.

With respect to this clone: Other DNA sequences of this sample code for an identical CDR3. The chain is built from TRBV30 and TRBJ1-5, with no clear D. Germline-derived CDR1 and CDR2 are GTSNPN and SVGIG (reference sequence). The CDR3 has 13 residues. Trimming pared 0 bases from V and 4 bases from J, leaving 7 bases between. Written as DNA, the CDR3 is TGTGCCTGGAGTGTAGGAGGGAATCAGCCCCAGCATTTT. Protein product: CAWSVGGNQPQHF.

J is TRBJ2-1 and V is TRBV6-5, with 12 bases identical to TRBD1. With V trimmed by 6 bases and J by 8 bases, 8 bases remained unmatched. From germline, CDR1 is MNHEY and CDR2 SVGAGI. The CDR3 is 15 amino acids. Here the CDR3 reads CASSLGTGGTDEQFF. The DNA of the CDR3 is TGTGCCAGCAGCCTTGGGACAGGGGGCACGGATGAGCAGTTCTTC.

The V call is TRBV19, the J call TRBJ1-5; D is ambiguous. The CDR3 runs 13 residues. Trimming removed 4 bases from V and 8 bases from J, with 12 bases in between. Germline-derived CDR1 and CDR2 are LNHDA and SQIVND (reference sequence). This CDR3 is CASSKGGMEPQHF. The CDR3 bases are TGTGCCAGTAGTAAAGGAGGTATGGAGCCCCAGCATTTT.